Sequencing of this T cell receptor (beta chain) was carried out in a study of response to subunit inactivated influenza vaccine. Overall study findings and caveats: Authors suggested few new T cells are recruited by each seasonal influenza vaccination.

As to this clonotype: What it recognizes is unknown.

MiXCR was run by TCRdb on the RT-PCR reads, yielding one entry per CDR3 protein. The sample carries 550,000 to 800,000 distinct CDR3 sequences, around 14% recorded once. The sequence came from a man aged 50 to 60 who received an inactivated influenza vaccine. Here the sequenced sample was PBMCs from blood, taken 11 to 12 days after vaccination.

In DNA, the CDR3 is TGTGCCAGCAGCGCTCTAGCGGGGGGGCCCGCCGGGGAGCTGTTTTTT. The encoded protein is CASSALAGGPAGELFF. The chain is built from TRBV5-4 and TRBJ2-2; 12 bases line up with TRBD2. The CDR3 covers 16 residues. V was pared by 4 bases and J by 6 bases, with 7 bases of the junction left unmatched. The germline CDR1 and CDR2 sequences are SGHNT and YYREEE (reference sequence). Together with reference TRBV5-4 and TRBJ2-2, the CDR3 gives the full variable domain: ETGVTQSPTHLIKTRGQQVTLRCSSQSGHNTVSWYQQALGQGPQFIFQYYREEENGRGNFPPRFSGLQFPNYSSELNVNALELDDSALYLCASSALAGGPAGELFFGEGSRLTVL.